A selection of T cell receptor beta chains follows, all from one sample in a study of human T cells and chemical hapten exposure. TCRdb processed the RACE reads anew with MiXCR; each CDR3 protein has one entry. The profile shows roughly 180,000 distinct CDR3 sequences, 20% to 25% of them singletons. Specimen: whole blood, collected in connection with sensitization to the hapten diphenylcyclopropenone (DPC). Receptor source: a woman aged 50 to 60 with alopecia areata. Some clones in this sample may be carry-over from other donors' samples. CDR3s include the opening cysteine and the closing phenylalanine or tryptophan. The order of the fields is D gene, V gene, J gene, clone size, CDR3 length, CDR3 protein, CDR3 DNA. A D gene is named only where the DNA matches it firmly. A row's size may be missing; if present it is once, few, many or a size class.

d_call: TRBD2
v_call: TRBV10-3
j_call: TRBJ2-5
clone_size: -
cdr3_length: 16
cdr3_aa: CAISELAGDSPETQYF
cdr3_nt: TGTGCCATCAGTGAGTTAGCGGGAGATTCCCCAGAGACCCAGTACTTC

d_call: -
v_call: TRBV30
j_call: TRBJ2-7
clone_size: -
cdr3_length: 14
cdr3_aa: CAWSRGTLGYEQYF
cdr3_nt: TGTGCCTGGAGTAGGGGCACTTTGGGGTACGAGCAGTACTTC

d_call: -
v_call: TRBV7-9
j_call: TRBJ1-1
clone_size: once
cdr3_length: 16
cdr3_aa: CASSLGGGRDVTEAFF
cdr3_nt: TGTGCCAGCAGCTTAGGCGGGGGTAGGGATGTCACTGAAGCTTTCTTT

d_call: -
v_call: TRBV9
j_call: TRBJ1-1
clone_size: -
cdr3_length: 16
cdr3_aa: CASSVTPGTGPIEAFF
cdr3_nt: TGTGCCAGCAGCGTAACCCCTGGAACAGGGCCCATTGAAGCTTTCTTT

d_call: TRBD2
v_call: TRBV20-1
j_call: TRBJ2-1
clone_size: -
cdr3_length: 16
cdr3_aa: CSATGLAGLLGDEQFF
cdr3_nt: TGCAGTGCTACCGGACTAGCGGGTTTACTAGGAGATGAGCAGTTCTTC

d_call: -
v_call: TRBV6-1
j_call: TRBJ2-1
clone_size: few
cdr3_length: 14
cdr3_aa: CASSELYSYNEQFF
cdr3_nt: TGTGCCAGCAGTGAACTGTATTCCTACAATGAGCAGTTCTTC

d_call: -
v_call: TRBV5-1
j_call: TRBJ2-5
clone_size: -
cdr3_length: 14
cdr3_aa: CASSLGRIQETQYF
cdr3_nt: TGCGCCAGCAGCTTGGGGCGGATCCAAGAGACCCAGTACTTC

d_call: -
v_call: TRBV21-1
j_call: TRBJ2-1
clone_size: few
cdr3_length: 15
cdr3_aa: CASMERQSSYNEQFF
cdr3_nt: TGTGCCAGCATGGAGCGGCAGAGCTCCTACAATGAGCAGTTCTTC

d_call: -
v_call: TRBV7-2
j_call: TRBJ1-2
clone_size: few
cdr3_length: 12
cdr3_aa: CASTDSNYGYTF
cdr3_nt: TGTGCCAGTACGGACAGTAACTATGGCTACACCTTC

d_call: -
v_call: TRBV10-2
j_call: TRBJ1-2
clone_size: few
cdr3_length: 14
cdr3_aa: CASSESTVYYGYTF
cdr3_nt: TGCGCCAGCAGTGAGTCGACGGTCTACTATGGCTACACCTTC

d_call: -
v_call: TRBV2
j_call: TRBJ2-3
clone_size: few
cdr3_length: 14
cdr3_aa: CASSEVFSTDTQYF
cdr3_nt: TGTGCCAGCAGTGAAGTTTTCAGCACAGATACGCAGTATTTT

d_call: -
v_call: TRBV28
j_call: TRBJ2-1
clone_size: -
cdr3_length: 13
cdr3_aa: CASSLYSINEQFF
cdr3_nt: TGTGCCAGCAGTTTATATTCTATCAATGAGCAGTTCTTC

d_call: -
v_call: TRBV20-1
j_call: TRBJ2-1
clone_size: few
cdr3_length: 13
cdr3_aa: CSPKGTGNNEQFF
cdr3_nt: TGCAGTCCAAAGGGGACTGGAAACAATGAGCAGTTCTTC

d_call: TRBD1
v_call: TRBV12-3/TRBV12-4
j_call: TRBJ2-7
clone_size: few
cdr3_length: 14
cdr3_aa: CASSRADSGGEQYF
cdr3_nt: TGTGCCAGCAGTCGCGCCGACTCAGGGGGCGAGCAGTACTTC

d_call: -
v_call: TRBV5-1
j_call: TRBJ2-7
clone_size: few
cdr3_length: 15
cdr3_aa: CASSLSPGEAYEQYF
cdr3_nt: TGCGCCAGCAGCTTGAGTCCAGGGGAAGCCTACGAGCAGTACTTC

d_call: TRBD1
v_call: TRBV29-1
j_call: TRBJ2-5
clone_size: few
cdr3_length: 14
cdr3_aa: CSGLDRGVRETQYF
cdr3_nt: TGCAGCGGGCTGGACAGGGGCGTTCGAGAGACCCAGTACTTC

d_call: TRBD1
v_call: TRBV10-3
j_call: TRBJ2-5
clone_size: once
cdr3_length: 15
cdr3_aa: CAISDLLGQQETQYF
cdr3_nt: TGTGCCATCAGTGATCTGTTGGGACAGCAAGAGACCCAGTACTTC

d_call: -
v_call: TRBV5-1
j_call: TRBJ2-7
clone_size: -
cdr3_length: 13
cdr3_aa: CASSLEAGGEQYF
cdr3_nt: TGCGCCAGCAGCTTGGAGGCAGGGGGGGAGCAGTACTTC

d_call: -
v_call: TRBV20-1
j_call: TRBJ2-5
clone_size: many
cdr3_length: 14
cdr3_aa: CSARDPGAGETQYF
cdr3_nt: TGCAGTGCTAGAGATCCGGGAGCCGGGGAGACCCAGTACTTC

d_call: -
v_call: TRBV27
j_call: TRBJ1-1
clone_size: -
cdr3_length: 13
cdr3_aa: CASSLYRDTEAFF
cdr3_nt: TGTGCCAGCAGTTTATACAGGGACACTGAAGCTTTCTTT

d_call: -
v_call: TRBV3-1
j_call: TRBJ2-7
clone_size: -
cdr3_length: 14
cdr3_aa: CASSQERTHYEQYF
cdr3_nt: TGTGCCAGCAGCCAAGAGCGGACCCACTACGAGCAGTACTTC

d_call: -
v_call: TRBV6-5
j_call: TRBJ2-1
clone_size: -
cdr3_length: 15
cdr3_aa: CASSYGGGSYNEQFF
cdr3_nt: TGTGCCAGCAGTTACGGAGGCGGCTCCTACAATGAGCAGTTCTTC

d_call: -
v_call: TRBV2
j_call: TRBJ2-2
clone_size: few
cdr3_length: 12
cdr3_aa: CASSLLAGELFF
cdr3_nt: TGTGCCAGCAGTCTGCTGGCCGGGGAGCTGTTTTTT

d_call: TRBD2
v_call: TRBV20-1
j_call: TRBJ2-3
clone_size: -
cdr3_length: 16
cdr3_aa: CSARNGLAGVMDTQYF
cdr3_nt: TGCAGTGCTAGGAACGGACTAGCGGGAGTAATGGATACGCAGTATTTT

d_call: -
v_call: TRBV5-5
j_call: TRBJ2-5
clone_size: few
cdr3_length: 13
cdr3_aa: CASSWGQAETQYF
cdr3_nt: TGTGCCAGCAGCTGGGGCCAGGCTGAGACCCAGTACTTC

d_call: TRBD2
v_call: TRBV10-3
j_call: TRBJ2-1
clone_size: -
cdr3_length: 17
cdr3_aa: CAISESITLAANNEQFF
cdr3_nt: TGTGCCATCAGTGAGTCGATCACTCTAGCGGCGAACAATGAGCAGTTCTTC

d_call: -
v_call: TRBV11-2
j_call: TRBJ2-1
clone_size: few
cdr3_length: 17
cdr3_aa: CASSLEVGSPLSNEQFF
cdr3_nt: TGTGCCAGCAGCTTAGAAGTCGGGAGCCCGTTATCAAATGAGCAGTTCTTC

d_call: -
v_call: TRBV6-6
j_call: TRBJ2-6
clone_size: few
cdr3_length: 11
cdr3_aa: CASSATNVLTF
cdr3_nt: TGTGCCAGCAGCGCCACCAACGTCCTGACTTTC

d_call: TRBD2
v_call: TRBV7-9
j_call: TRBJ2-3
clone_size: -
cdr3_length: 15
cdr3_aa: CASSKLAARPDTQYF
cdr3_nt: TGTGCCAGCAGTAAACTAGCGGCGCGCCCAGATACGCAGTATTTT

d_call: -
v_call: TRBV5-5
j_call: TRBJ2-3
clone_size: many
cdr3_length: 14
cdr3_aa: CASSFGTSTDTQYF
cdr3_nt: TGTGCCAGCAGCTTCGGCACTAGCACAGATACGCAGTATTTT

d_call: -
v_call: TRBV5-1
j_call: TRBJ2-1
clone_size: few
cdr3_length: 14
cdr3_aa: CASSLVFLGDQQFF
cdr3_nt: TGCGCCAGCAGCTTGGTTTTTTTGGGGGATCAGCAGTTCTTC

d_call: -
v_call: TRBV4-1
j_call: TRBJ2-3
clone_size: few
cdr3_length: 13
cdr3_aa: CASSQEKDVGQYF
cdr3_nt: TGCGCCAGCAGCCAAGAAAAGGATGTGGGGCAGTATTTT

d_call: TRBD2
v_call: TRBV20-1
j_call: TRBJ2-2
clone_size: -
cdr3_length: 15
cdr3_aa: CSARRSGRSTGELFF
cdr3_nt: TGCAGTGCTAGGAGAAGCGGGAGGTCCACCGGGGAGCTGTTTTTT

d_call: -
v_call: TRBV7-7
j_call: TRBJ2-1
clone_size: -
cdr3_length: 13
cdr3_aa: CASSLDGGNEQFF
cdr3_nt: TGTGCTAGCAGCTTAGACGGGGGCAATGAGCAGTTCTTC

d_call: TRBD2
v_call: TRBV5-1
j_call: TRBJ2-2
clone_size: few
cdr3_length: 16
cdr3_aa: CASSQTSGRRTGELFF
cdr3_nt: TGCGCCAGCAGTCAAACTAGCGGGAGACGGACCGGGGAGCTGTTTTTT

d_call: TRBD2
v_call: TRBV20-1
j_call: TRBJ2-1
clone_size: -
cdr3_length: 16
cdr3_aa: CSAPALAVSSYNEQFF
cdr3_nt: TGCAGTGCCCCTGCTCTAGCGGTCAGCTCCTACAATGAGCAGTTCTTC

d_call: TRBD1
v_call: TRBV2
j_call: TRBJ1-4
clone_size: few
cdr3_length: 15
cdr3_aa: CASSGQGGSNEKLFF
cdr3_nt: TGTGCCAGCAGCGGACAGGGGGGATCTAATGAAAAACTGTTTTTT

d_call: -
v_call: TRBV5-1
j_call: TRBJ1-6
clone_size: -
cdr3_length: 14
cdr3_aa: CASRTGEAGSPLHF
cdr3_nt: TGCGCCAGCAGGACGGGAGAAGCGGGGTCACCCCTCCACTTT

d_call: TRBD1
v_call: TRBV5-6
j_call: TRBJ2-3
clone_size: -
cdr3_length: 17
cdr3_aa: CASSSTGQGLPTDTQYF
cdr3_nt: TGTGCCAGCTCCTCCACGGGACAGGGGCTACCCACAGATACGCAGTATTTT

d_call: -
v_call: TRBV4-1
j_call: TRBJ2-1
clone_size: -
cdr3_length: 17
cdr3_aa: CASSPPALSGVYNEQFF
cdr3_nt: TGCGCCAGCAGCCCGCCAGCTCTGAGCGGAGTTTACAATGAGCAGTTCTTC

d_call: TRBD1
v_call: TRBV5-1
j_call: TRBJ1-2
clone_size: many
cdr3_length: 15
cdr3_aa: CASSFLGQANYGYTF
cdr3_nt: TGCGCCAGCAGCTTTCTGGGACAGGCTAACTATGGCTACACCTTC

d_call: -
v_call: TRBV5-1
j_call: TRBJ2-3
clone_size: many
cdr3_length: 14
cdr3_aa: CASSLAQGTDTQYF
cdr3_nt: TGCGCCAGCAGCTTGGCCCAGGGCACAGATACGCAGTATTTT

d_call: TRBD2
v_call: TRBV20-1
j_call: TRBJ2-1
clone_size: -
cdr3_length: 15
cdr3_aa: CSAQKPGLAGNEQFF
cdr3_nt: TGCAGTGCTCAAAAACCGGGACTAGCGGGTAATGAGCAGTTCTTC

d_call: TRBD2
v_call: TRBV2
j_call: TRBJ2-1
clone_size: few
cdr3_length: 14
cdr3_aa: CAIPGTSGRNEQFF
cdr3_nt: TGTGCCATCCCCGGGACTAGCGGGAGAAATGAGCAGTTCTTC

d_call: TRBD1
v_call: TRBV29-1
j_call: TRBJ2-1
clone_size: -
cdr3_length: 15
cdr3_aa: CSVTGQGRVYNEQFF
cdr3_nt: TGCAGCGTTACGGGACAGGGGCGGGTATACAATGAGCAGTTCTTC

d_call: TRBD2
v_call: TRBV6-6
j_call: TRBJ2-2
clone_size: -
cdr3_length: 17
cdr3_aa: CASSSSSGDLHTGELFF
cdr3_nt: TGTGCCAGCAGTTCTTCTAGCGGGGACTTGCACACCGGGGAGCTGTTTTTT

d_call: -
v_call: TRBV12-3/TRBV12-4
j_call: TRBJ2-5
clone_size: -
cdr3_length: 12
cdr3_aa: CASSKVGETQYF
cdr3_nt: TGTGCCAGCAGTAAGGTGGGAGAGACCCAGTACTTC

d_call: -
v_call: TRBV12-3/TRBV12-4
j_call: TRBJ2-1
clone_size: -
cdr3_length: 14
cdr3_aa: CASARLSQYNEQFF
cdr3_nt: TGTGCCAGCGCCCGGCTTAGTCAGTACAATGAGCAGTTCTTC

d_call: TRBD2
v_call: TRBV20-1
j_call: TRBJ2-3
clone_size: -
cdr3_length: 20
cdr3_aa: CSASQPAGLAGGPGTDTQYF
cdr3_nt: TGCAGTGCTAGCCAACCGGCGGGACTAGCGGGAGGGCCGGGGACAGATACGCAGTATTTT

d_call: -
v_call: TRBV9
j_call: TRBJ1-1
clone_size: -
cdr3_length: 12
cdr3_aa: CASSPHQGEAFF
cdr3_nt: TGTGCCAGCAGCCCCCATCAAGGCGAAGCTTTCTTT

d_call: TRBD2
v_call: TRBV5-4
j_call: TRBJ2-3
clone_size: -
cdr3_length: 15
cdr3_aa: CASSLAGVGADTQYF
cdr3_nt: TGTGCCAGCAGCTTAGCGGGAGTGGGGGCAGATACGCAGTATTTT

d_call: -
v_call: TRBV15
j_call: TRBJ1-1
clone_size: few
cdr3_length: 16
cdr3_aa: CATSRGLRAAGTEAFF
cdr3_nt: TGTGCCACCAGCAGAGGCCTCCGGGCCGCGGGGACTGAAGCTTTCTTT

d_call: -
v_call: TRBV4-1
j_call: TRBJ2-1
clone_size: -
cdr3_length: 18
cdr3_aa: CASSQATGFRSSYNEQFF
cdr3_nt: TGCGCCAGCAGCCAGGCCACAGGGTTCCGAAGCTCCTACAATGAGCAGTTCTTC